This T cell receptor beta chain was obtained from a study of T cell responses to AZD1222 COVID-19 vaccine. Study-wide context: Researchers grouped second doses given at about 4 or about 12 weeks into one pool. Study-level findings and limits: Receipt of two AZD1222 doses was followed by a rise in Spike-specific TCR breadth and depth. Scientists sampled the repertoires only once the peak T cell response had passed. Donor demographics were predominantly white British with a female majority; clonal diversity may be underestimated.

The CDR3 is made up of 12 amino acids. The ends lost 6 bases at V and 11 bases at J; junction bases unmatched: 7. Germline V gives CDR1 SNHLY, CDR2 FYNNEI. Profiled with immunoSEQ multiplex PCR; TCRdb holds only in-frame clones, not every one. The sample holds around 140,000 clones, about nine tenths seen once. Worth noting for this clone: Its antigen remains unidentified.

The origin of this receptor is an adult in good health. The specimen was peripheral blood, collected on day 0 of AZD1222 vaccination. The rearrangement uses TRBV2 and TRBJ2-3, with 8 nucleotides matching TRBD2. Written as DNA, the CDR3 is TGTGCCAGCAGCTCCGGGACTAGAGGGCAGTATTTT. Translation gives CASSSGTRGQYF.